The clone carrying this TCR beta chain was recorded at least ten times. Its matching antigen is unknown. The data are from a study of CD8 T cells in ankylosing spondylitis. Quantitative 5'-RACE with molecular barcodes produced the TCR beta libraries. MiXCR, applied by TCRdb to the 5' RACE reads, yields one record per CDR3 protein. The table includes about 210,000 distinct CDR3 sequences, just under 7.5% detected once. Findings and caveats of the study: Relatively rare in peripheral blood, disease-linked clones were also CD8+. Eight or nine highly homologous variants formed a TCR beta motif that appeared characteristic of ankylosing spondylitis blood. In ankylosing spondylitis patients, matched synovial fluid reportedly showed significant enrichment of disease-linked clones.

J gave up 4 bases and V 4 bases, and 5 bases lay outside the gene matches. Germline-derived CDR1 and CDR2 are SGDLS and YYNGEE. There are 13 residues in the CDR3. The rearrangement links TRBV9 to TRBJ2-7, with TRBD1 matching over 7 bases. Source material: blood, either unsorted or a sorted T cell fraction (not recorded which). This receptor was obtained from a male donor with ankylosing spondylitis. The CDR3, as DNA: TGTGCCAGCAGCCGGAACAGGGGTTACGAGCAGTACTTC. It yields the protein CASSRNRGYEQYF.